Shown below are 25 T cell receptor beta chains from a single sample sequenced in a study of T cells after yellow fever vaccination. MiXCR, applied by TCRdb to the 5' RACE reads, yields one record per CDR3 protein. This sample yields about 160,000 distinct CDR3 sequences, of which approximately 6.7% are seen a single time; approximately 2.5% belongs to the top ten. This sample comprised CD4+ T cells sorted from PBMCs, obtained about 5 days after the first yellow fever vaccination. These receptors all come from a man aged 18 to 29 who received the YFV17D yellow fever vaccine.

This clonotype was seen a few times. The chain links TRBV28 to TRBJ2-4; D is ambiguous. The germline CDR1 and CDR2 sequences are MDHEN and SYDVKM. The CDR3 extends over 16 amino acids. Deletions cut 3 bases from V and 2 bases from J, with 14 bases between. CDR3 in DNA: TGTGCCAGCAGTTTTCGGCCGGGCTCCTCCAAAAACATTCAGTACTTC. This codes for CASSFRPGSSKNIQYF.

This clonotype was seen ten or more times. The V gene is TRBV5-1, the J gene TRBJ2-2; 11 positions agree with TRBD1. Looked up from germline, CDR1 is SGHRS and CDR2 is YFSETQ. The CDR3 spans 16 residues. V lost 4 bases, J lost 4 bases, and 6 bases stayed unmatched. The chain's CDR3 is CASSDFGTGGTGELFF. The CDR3 nucleotides are TGCGCCAGCAGCGATTTTGGGACAGGGGGCACCGGGGAGCTGTTTTTT.

This clonotype has only a few counts. J is TRBJ2-1 and V is TRBV29-1; D gene ambiguous. This CDR3 spans 13 amino acids. V was shortened by 0 bases and J by 6 bases, with 9 bases between the two germline ends. Germline V lookup: CDR1 SQVTM, CDR2 ANQGSEA. The CDR3 DNA is TGCAGCGTTGAAGAGTACCTTGGCAATGAGCAGTTCTTC. Protein: CSVEEYLGNEQFF.

The sample holds many counts of this clonotype. CDR3 nucleotides: TGTGCCAGCAGCCTCGGGACAGCGGAAAATTCACCCCTCCACTTT. Translating it yields CASSLGTAENSPLHF. The gene calls are TRBV4-2 and TRBJ1-6, with 7 bases lining up with TRBD1. Germline CDR1 and CDR2: LGHNA and YNFKEQ. After removal of 4 bases from V and 7 bases from J, the junction contained 7 bases not matched to a gene. The CDR3 sequence is 15 residues long.

This clonotype was counted ten times or more. V gene TRBV7-2 combines with J gene TRBJ1-6; possible D gene TRBD1, 6 bases. The germline V and J ends were trimmed by 6 bases and 8 bases, with 14 bases remaining between them. Germline V gene lookup returns CDR1 SGHTA and CDR2 FQGNSA. The length of the CDR3 is 14 residues. The DNA of the CDR3 is TGTGCCAGCAGAGTCTGGACAGACTATTCACCCCTCCACTTT. Its protein is CASRVWTDYSPLHF. Full variable domain (outside the CDR3, taken from reference TRBV7-2 and TRBJ1-6): GAGVSQSPSNKVTEKGKDVELRCDPISGHTALYWYRQSLGQGLEFLIYFQGNSAPDKSGLPSDRFSAERTGGSVSTLTIQRTQQEDSAVYLCASRVWTDYSPLHFGNGTRLTVT.

This clonotype was observed many times. V is TRBV5-1 and J is TRBJ1-4; D is undetermined. V gave up 2 bases and J gave up 5 bases, with 10 bases separating them. Germline CDR1 and CDR2: SGHRS and YFSETQ. The CDR3 has 14 residues. Written as DNA, the CDR3 is TGCGCCAGCAGCTTCAGTTTTGGGAATGAAAAACTGTTTTTT. Protein product: CASSFSFGNEKLFF. The whole variable domain, filled in from reference TRBV5-1 and TRBJ1-4, reads KAGVTQTPRYLIKTRGQQVTLSCSPISGHRSVSWYQQTPGQGLQFLFEYFSETQRNKGNFPGRFSGRQFSNSRSEMNVSTLELGDSALYLCASSFSFGNEKLFFGSGTQLSVL.

This clonotype has ten or more counts. CDR3 loop: CASSLGTTVQETQYF. The CDR3 DNA reads as TGCGCCAGCAGCTTGGGGACTACGGTGCAAGAGACCCAGTACTTC. The chain has TRBV5-1 and TRBJ2-5, with D perhaps matching TRBD2 (6 bases). Trimming removed 0 bases from V and 2 bases from J, with 11 bases in between. The CDR3 length is 15 residues. Germline V lookup: CDR1 SGHRS, CDR2 YFSETQ.

This clonotype has ten or more counts. J is TRBJ2-7 and V is TRBV5-1; the match to TRBD1 covers 10 bases. In germline, CDR1 is SGHRS, CDR2 YFSETQ. V shed 1 base, J shed 5 bases, and the junction held 6 bases outside the gene matches. This CDR3 is built from 15 residues. The CDR3 DNA is TGCGCCAGCAGCTTGTTCGGACAGGGGGAGGACGAGCAGTACTTC. It codes for CASSLFGQGEDEQYF.

This clonotype was detected ten times or more. V is TRBV20-1 and J is TRBJ1-5; D remains unclear. Trimming shortened V by 1 base and J by 0 bases, and 10 bases separated the two germline ends. CDR3 length: 15 residues. Germline V gives CDR1 DFQATT, CDR2 SNEGSKA (reference sequence). CDR3 coding DNA: TGCAGTGCTAGAGGACGGGAATATAGCAATCAGCCCCAGCATTTT. It specifies CSARGREYSNQPQHF.

The CDR3 spells CSARDRGGADTQYF. CDR3 coding DNA: TGCAGTGCTAGGGATCGGGGGGGAGCAGATACGCAGTATTTT. V usage is TRBV20-1 and J usage is TRBJ2-3; 8 positions match TRBD2. The CDR3 consists of 14 residues. The germline V gene encodes CDR1 DFQATT and CDR2 SNEGSKA (reference sequence). The J segment lost 4 bases and the V segment lost 3 bases, leaving 6 bases of the junction unmatched.

As concerns this clonotype: A much larger clone differs from this one at a single base, so this may be a read error. This sequence joins TRBV5-1 and TRBJ2-5; TRBD2 is a possible D gene (6 bases). Trimming took off 4 bases at V and 11 bases at J, with 21 bases between the two ends. The germline V gene encodes CDR1 SGHRS and CDR2 YFSETQ. The CDR3 totals 14 residues. The CDR3 nucleotides read TGCGCCAGCAGCCCCCGAGGCGGGGTGAATGAGCAGTACTTC. This gives the protein CASSPRGGVNEQYF. Supplemented by reference TRBV5-1 and TRBJ2-5, the full variable domain reads KAGVTQTPRYLIKTRGQQVTLSCSPISGHRSVSWYQQTPGQGLQFLFEYFSETQRNKGNFPGRFSGRQFSNSRSEMNVSTLELGDSALYLCASSPRGGVNEQYFGPGTRLLVL.

This clonotype was counted a few times. This sequence joins TRBV20-1 and TRBJ1-5; 8 bases are a match to TRBD1. The V segment lost 6 bases and the J segment 6 bases; nucleotides outside the gene matches: 7. The CDR3 runs to 13 residues. Germline CDR1 and CDR2: DFQATT and SNEGSKA (reference sequence). CDR3 DNA sequence: TGCAGTGCAGGCGGACAGGGCAGTCAGCCCCAGCATTTT. Translated, it gives CSAGGQGSQPQHF.

Many counts were recorded for this clonotype. This chain uses TRBV12-3 or TRBV12-4 with TRBJ1-1; possible D gene TRBD1, 6 bases. This CDR3 is 15 amino acids long. V dropped 5 bases and J dropped 4 bases, with 17 bases sitting between them. The CDR3 here is CASSTTYRVFTEAFF. The CDR3 nucleotides are TGTGCCAGCAGTACAACCTACAGGGTATTCACTGAAGCTTTCTTT.

This clonotype was seen more than once but under ten times. The V gene is TRBV30, the J gene TRBJ2-1; TRBD2 matches 10 bases. CDR3 length equals 14 residues. Trimming at V came to 2 bases and at J to 6 bases, leaving 4 bases not matched to a gene. Germline lookup yields CDR1 GTSNPN and CDR2 SVGIG (reference sequence). This CDR3 reads CAWSPLAGANEQFF. The DNA for the CDR3 is TGTGCCTGGAGTCCGCTAGCGGGGGCCAATGAGCAGTTCTTC.

At least ten counts were recorded for this clonotype. This chain links TRBV29-1 with TRBJ2-5, with 7 bases matching TRBD2. The junction had 10 bases not matched to a gene; V was cut back by 7 bases and J by 5 bases. Per the germline V gene, CDR1 is SQVTM and CDR2 is ANQGSEA. The CDR3 is made up of 13 amino acids. In nucleotides, the CDR3 is TGCAGCGGGGAGGGTGGCCCCTGGGAGACCCAGTACTTC. Its translation: CSGEGGPWETQYF.

At least ten counts were recorded for this clonotype. The rearrangement uses TRBV12-3 or TRBV12-4 and TRBJ1-5; D not certain. The ends were cut back, 5 bases at V and 7 bases at J, with 18 bases in the middle. The CDR3 runs 15 residues. The CDR3 sequence: CASSPSDGLGQPQHF. The CDR3 coding sequence is TGTGCCAGCAGTCCCTCCGACGGGTTGGGACAGCCCCAGCATTTT.

This clonotype was found many times. The V gene is TRBV12-3 or TRBV12-4, the J gene TRBJ1-2; D call uncertain. Between the trimmed V and J ends, which lost 5 bases and 8 bases, there was a span of 15 bases. The CDR3 has 13 residues. The DNA of the CDR3 is TGTGCCAGCAGTAGCGGTAGGGCCCGCGGCTACACCTTC. This encodes CASSSGRARGYTF.

The J gene is TRBJ1-4, the V gene TRBV6-6; D unclear. Germline CDR1 is MNHNY and CDR2 is SVGAGI (reference sequence). With 4 bases removed from V and 4 bases from J, the gap between germline ends came to 4 bases. This CDR3 is 12 amino acids long. The CDR3 spells CASSSFNEKLFF. The CDR3 DNA reads TGTGCCAGCAGTTCCTTTAATGAAAAACTGTTTTTT.

This clonotype was observed many times. The chain uses TRBV28 and TRBJ1-1; maybe TRBD1 (5 bases). The CDR3 has 15 amino acids. Germline CDR1 reads MDHEN; CDR2 reads SYDVKM. V was cut by 5 bases and J by 5 bases, with 18 bases left in between. The DNA of the CDR3 is TGTGCCAGCAGTGCCACGGACCGGGACCTAACTGAAGCTTTCTTT. This translates into CASSATDRDLTEAFF. Supplemented by reference TRBV28 and TRBJ1-1, the full variable domain reads DVKVTQSSRYLVKRTGEKVFLECVQDMDHENMFWYRQDPGLGLRLIYFSYDVKMKEKGDIPEGYSVSREKKERFSLILESASTNQTSMYLCASSATDRDLTEAFFGQGTRLTVV.

The genes are TRBV5-4 and TRBJ2-7; tentatively, D is TRBD1 (6 bases). Germline V gives CDR1 SGHNT, CDR2 YYREEE (reference sequence). The V and J ends lost 1 base and 5 bases respectively, with 13 bases between them. The CDR3 consists of 14 residues. CDR3: CASSLSQGSHEQYF. CDR3 coding DNA: TGTGCCAGCAGCTTGTCACAGGGATCCCACGAGCAGTACTTC.

This clonotype appeared many times. The CDR3 reads CASSLKQGVETQYF. Written as DNA, the CDR3 is TGCGCCAGCAGCTTAAAACAGGGGGTAGAGACCCAGTACTTC. V is TRBV5-1 and J is TRBJ2-5; 8 bases agree with TRBD1. CDR3 size: 14 residues. Germline V gene data show CDR1 as SGHRS and CDR2 as YFSETQ. Trimming took 2 bases from V and 4 from J; bases not matched to a gene: 4.

The chain employs TRBV4-3 and TRBJ2-2; no clear D. The CDR3 is 17 residues long. Germline V gene lookup returns CDR1 LGHNA and CDR2 YSLEER. V was cut by 0 bases and J by 4 bases, with 15 bases left in between. CDR3: CASSQEVRATSTGELFF. For the CDR3, the DNA is TGCGCCAGCAGCCAAGAGGTCCGGGCAACCAGCACCGGGGAGCTGTTTTTT.

This clonotype was observed many times. The chain is built from TRBV28 and TRBJ1-5; no reliable D call. Between the trimmed V and J ends, which lost 4 bases and 0 bases, there was a span of 10 bases. The CDR3 consists of 15 residues. Germline V lookup: CDR1 MDHEN, CDR2 SYDVKM. The CDR3 spells CASSSAGNSNQPQHF. The DNA of the CDR3 is TGTGCCAGCAGTTCAGCTGGAAATAGCAATCAGCCCCAGCATTTT.

The gene calls are TRBV6-2 or TRBV6-3 and TRBJ2-5; D not resolved. The V end was cut by 2 bases, the J end by 1 base, with 20 bases between. Germline lookup yields CDR1 MNHEY and CDR2 SVGEGT. The length of the CDR3 is 18 residues. CDR3 DNA: TGTGCCAGCAGTTACAACAAAGGAAGACGTAGTGTCCAAGAGACCCAGTACTTC. Translated: CASSYNKGRRSVQETQYF.

This clonotype was counted at least ten times. The chain joins TRBV5-5 to TRBJ2-2; possible D gene TRBD2, 5 bases. The CDR3 covers 14 residues. Germline-derived CDR1 and CDR2 are SGHKS and YYEKEE (reference sequence). Trimming removed 4 bases at V and 7 bases at J, with 14 bases between. Here the CDR3 reads CASSRLGVHGELFF. In nucleotides, the CDR3 is TGTGCCAGCAGCCGGCTCGGGGTTCACGGGGAGCTGTTTTTT. Complete variable domain (other parts from reference TRBV5-5 and TRBJ2-2): DAGVTQSPTHLIKTRGQQVTLRCSPISGHKSVSWYQQVLGQGPQFIFQYYEKEERGRGNFPDRFSARQFPNYSSELNVNALLLGDSALYLCASSRLGVHGELFFGEGSRLTVL.